Below, 6 T cell receptor beta chains from the same sample are listed, as sequenced in a study of cytomegalovirus exposure and HLA in healthy donors. PCR used 60 Vbeta primers and 13 Jbeta primers. Data came from immunoSEQ multiplex PCR; TCRdb stores just in-frame clones and leaves some out. The sample includes some 160,000 clones, over 75% seen only once; the top ten take 1.5% to 2%. Sequences were obtained from PBMCs. The receptors shown here come from a woman in her twenties or thirties in good health and CMV-seronegative.

CDR3 in DNA: TGCAGCGTTGATAAGCGGGGGACCTACAATGAGCAGTTCTTC. As protein: CSVDKRGTYNEQFF. The chain is built from TRBV29-1 and TRBJ2-1; 8 nucleotides line up with TRBD2. The CDR3 sequence is 14 residues long. The J segment lost 2 bases and the V segment lost 3 bases, leaving 3 bases of the junction unmatched. From germline, CDR1 is SQVTM and CDR2 ANQGSEA.

This clone has a single count. The chain recombines TRBV5-4 with TRBJ2-1, with TRBD2 identical over 11 bases. V trimming: 4 bases; J trimming: 6 bases; junction bases outside the gene matches: 12. The CDR3 runs to 17 residues. Germline V gene sequence: CDR1 SGHNT, CDR2 YYREEE (reference sequence). The CDR3 DNA follows: TGTGCCAGCAGCCTAACCCATAGCGGGAGGGCCATCAATGAGCAGTTCTTC. This encodes CASSLTHSGRAINEQFF.

This chain joins TRBV13 and TRBJ1-2, with TRBD1 identical over 9 bases. CDR3 length equals 14 residues. V trimming: 1 base; J trimming: 8 bases; junction bases outside the gene matches: 5. The germline gives CDR1 PRHDT, CDR2 FYEKMQ (reference sequence). This CDR3 is CASSLVQGAGGYTF. DNA for the CDR3: TGTGCCAGCAGCTTAGTACAGGGGGCAGGGGGCTACACCTTC.

This clone was counted a few times. This chain uses TRBV4-2 with TRBJ2-3, with a weak D call TRBD1 (5 bases). The CDR3 sequence is 15 residues long. V lost 1 base to trimming and J lost 2 bases, with 10 bases between them. Germline CDR1 reads LGHNA; CDR2 reads YNFKEQ. This CDR3 reads CASSQGQGVTDTQYF. In DNA form, the CDR3 reads TGTGCCAGCAGCCAAGGTCAGGGCGTCACAGATACGCAGTATTTT.

About this clone: A read error may produce the germline difference seen at one junction end. J is TRBJ1-2 and V is TRBV7-9, with 9 bases matching TRBD1. Germline V gene lookup returns CDR1 SEHNR and CDR2 FQNEAQ (reference sequence). This CDR3 has 17 residues. DNA for the CDR3: TGTTCCAGCAGCTTAGGATCTGGGACAGGGAGAATCTATGGCTACACCTTC. The encoded protein is CSSSLGSGTGRIYGYTF.

This chain links TRBV6-5 with TRBJ2-5; D might be TRBD1 (6 bases). Germline CDR1 and CDR2: MNHEY and SVGAGI. V lost 4 bases, J lost 10 bases, and 13 bases lay in between. This CDR3 contains 12 residues. The CDR3 spells CASSSHRTVQYF. CDR3 DNA sequence: TGTGCCAGCAGTTCCCATAGGACAGTCCAGTACTTC.